The 25 T cell receptor beta chains listed next were all sequenced from one sample in a study of T cell repertoires in cytomegalovirus infection. One entry per CDR3 protein, called by TCRdb with MiXCR from the reads. In the table there are 200,000 or so distinct CDR3 sequences, approximately 20% of which are singletons. Material for sequencing was PBMCs. The source of these receptors is a human donor in good health (CMV status not recorded). Some clones in this sample may be carry-over from other donors' samples.

The chain couples TRBV28 to TRBJ2-2, with 8 bases lining up with TRBD2. This CDR3 has 16 residues. Germline V gene lookup returns CDR1 MDHEN and CDR2 SYDVKM. The V segment lost 4 bases and the J segment 4 bases; nucleotides outside the gene matches: 8. Here the CDR3 reads CASSSRGAGVTGELFF. The DNA of the CDR3 is TGTGCCAGCAGTTCCCGGGGAGCGGGGGTCACCGGGGAGCTGTTTTTT.

This clonotype was seen more than once but under ten times. This chain uses TRBV27 with TRBJ1-1; 10 bases are shared with TRBD1. The V and J ends lost 5 bases and 1 base, in that order; junction bases with no gene match: 4. The germline V gene encodes CDR1 MNHEY and CDR2 SMNVEV (reference sequence). The CDR3 is made up of 15 amino acids. The CDR3 nucleotides read TGTGCCAGCAGTCCACGACAGGGGGCGAACACTGAAGCTTTCTTT. It translates to CASSPRQGANTEAFF.

This chain joins TRBV13 and TRBJ1-5, with 11 bases aligning to TRBD1. The V segment lost 4 bases and the J segment 0 bases; nucleotides outside the gene matches: 8. The CDR3 has 18 amino acids. Germline values: CDR1 PRHDT, CDR2 FYEKMQ (reference sequence). The CDR3 here is CASSSRGTGGYSNQPQHF. CDR3 coding DNA: TGTGCCAGCAGCTCTCGGGGGACAGGGGGTTATAGCAATCAGCCCCAGCATTTT.

This clonotype was counted at least ten times. CDR3 protein: CASSILTGANYGYTF. Written as DNA, the CDR3 is TGTGCCAGCAGCATACTTACAGGGGCTAACTATGGCTACACCTTC. The chain is built from TRBV7-2 and TRBJ1-2; 7 bases fit TRBD1. The germline V gene encodes CDR1 SGHTA and CDR2 FQGNSA. This CDR3 is 15 amino acids long. Trimming removed 5 bases from V and 0 bases from J; junction bases left unmatched: 6.

This clonotype showed up many times. The V call is TRBV18, the J call TRBJ1-1, with D possibly matching TRBD1 (6 bases). Trimming left V 1 base short and J 1 base short, with 10 bases between. This CDR3 has 15 amino acids. CDR1 is KGHSH and CDR2 is LQKENI in the germline V gene. The DNA for the CDR3 is TGTGCCAGCTCACCACTCAGGGGCCAGAACACTGAAGCTTTCTTT. Translation: CASSPLRGQNTEAFF.

This clonotype was recorded at least ten times. This chain uses TRBV19 with TRBJ2-3; D is perhaps TRBD1 or TRBD2 (5 bases each). The CDR3 length is 13 residues. The germline CDR1 and CDR2 sequences are LNHDA and SQIVND (reference sequence). Trimming took off 6 bases at V and 0 bases at J, with 7 bases between the two ends. The CDR3 protein is CASRRDSTDTQYF. CDR3 bases: TGTGCCAGTAGACGGGACAGCACAGATACGCAGTATTTT.

The rearrangement joins TRBV7-6 to TRBJ2-4; 8 bases fit TRBD2. Germline V gene sequence: CDR1 SGHVS, CDR2 FNYEAQ. The CDR3 sequence is 17 residues long. V lost 5 bases, J lost 6 bases, and 15 bases stayed unmatched. The CDR3 nucleotides are TGTGCCAGCAGCCGCAATATTCCGGGACTAGATGGAAACATTCAGTACTTC. Protein: CASSRNIPGLDGNIQYF.

This clonotype was detected only a few times. This chain joins TRBV6-2 or TRBV6-3 and TRBJ2-6; TRBD1 matches 8 bases. V shed 2 bases and J 0 bases; nucleotides not matched to a gene: 3. The CDR3 runs to 17 residues. In germline, CDR1 is MNHEY, CDR2 SVGEGT. In DNA form, the CDR3 reads TGTGCCAGCAGTTACCCGACAGGGGACTCTGGGGCCAACGTCCTGACTTTC. Encoded protein: CASSYPTGDSGANVLTF.

This clonotype was recorded many times. This rearrangement joins TRBV12-3 or TRBV12-4 to TRBJ2-1; no clear D. Trimming cost V 5 bases and J 3 bases, with 14 bases left between them. This CDR3 is built from 15 residues. CDR3 bases: TGTGCCAGCAGTCCAACCCCGTCCTTCTACAATGAGCAGTTCTTC. This gives the protein CASSPTPSFYNEQFF.

The chain recombines TRBV5-5 with TRBJ2-3, with TRBD2 identical over 10 bases. The V gene's germline CDR1 is SGHKS and CDR2 YYEKEE (reference sequence). This CDR3 region has 15 residues. V shed 0 bases, J shed 4 bases, and the junction held 2 bases outside the gene matches. The CDR3 DNA follows: TGTGCCAGCAGCTTGGGAGCGGGAGGGTCAGATACGCAGTATTTT. It yields the protein CASSLGAGGSDTQYF.

The chain has TRBV12-3 or TRBV12-4 and TRBJ2-2; D remains unclear. The CDR3 totals 17 residues. V was shortened by 2 bases and J by 8 bases, with 21 bases between the two germline ends. The CDR3 region is CASSLMSGARAWGELFF. Here the CDR3 DNA reads TGTGCCAGCAGTTTAATGTCTGGCGCACGAGCCTGGGGGGAGCTGTTTTTT.

The table lists this clonotype with a few counts. V and J are TRBV12-3 or TRBV12-4 and TRBJ1-3, with a possible D match to TRBD1 (5 bases). Between the trimmed V and J ends, which lost 7 bases and 0 bases, there was a span of 16 bases. CDR3 length equals 16 residues. The DNA of the CDR3 is TGTGCCAGCACCCGGGGCCAGGGTCGCTCTGGAAACACCATATATTTT. This codes for CASTRGQGRSGNTIYF.

In the case of this clonotype: A much bigger clone sits one base away, suggesting this may be a read error. The gene calls are TRBV2 and TRBJ2-1, with 10 bases lining up with TRBD1. The J segment lost 9 bases and the V segment lost 5 bases, leaving 10 bases of the junction unmatched. Germline V lookup: CDR1 SNHLY, CDR2 FYNNEI. CDR3 length equals 15 residues. CDR3 sequence: CASSRETGGRSEQFF. In DNA form, the CDR3 reads TGTGCCAGCAGTCGCGAGACAGGGGGCCGGAGTGAGCAGTTCTTC.

The rearrangement joins TRBV5-6 to TRBJ1-1; D remains ambiguous. Trimming took off 1 base at V and 1 base at J, with 8 bases between the two ends. The CDR3 loop spans 14 amino acids. Germline V lookup: CDR1 SGHDT, CDR2 YYEEEE. In DNA form, the CDR3 reads TGTGCCAGCAGCTTGATATCGGCGAACACTGAAGCTTTCTTT. Its protein product is CASSLISANTEAFF. The full variable domain, its missing parts supplied by reference TRBV5-6 and TRBJ1-1, is DAGVTQSPTHLIKTRGQQVTLRCSPKSGHDTVSWYQQALGQGPQFIFQYYEEEERQRGNFPDRFSGHQFPNYSSELNVNALLLGDSALYLCASSLISANTEAFFGQGTRLTVV.

This clonotype was picked up a small number of times. The V call is TRBV11-3, the J call TRBJ1-1; 8 positions match TRBD1. CDR3 length equals 14 residues. The V gene end was trimmed by 4 bases and the J gene end by 1 base; junction bases not matched to a gene: 2. Germline V gene sequence: CDR1 SGHNT, CDR2 YENEEA. The CDR3 DNA sequence: TGTGCCAGCAGCTGGCAGGGGGCGAACACTGAAGCTTTCTTT. Translated, it gives CASSWQGANTEAFF. Based on the CDR3 plus reference TRBV11-3 and TRBJ1-1, the full variable domain is EAGVVQSPRYKIIEKKQPVAFWCNPISGHNTLYWYLQNLGQGPELLIRYENEEAVDDSQLPKDRFSAERLKGVDSTLKIQPAELGDSAVYLCASSWQGANTEAFFGQGTRLTVV.

This clonotype was counted many times. V and J are TRBV10-3 and TRBJ2-7, with 7 bases aligning to TRBD1. The ends lost 5 bases at V and 3 bases at J; junction bases unmatched: 7. This CDR3 region has 14 residues. Germline CDR1 is ENHRY and CDR2 is SYGVKD. The CDR3 protein is CAISNRGDSYEQYF. DNA for the CDR3: TGTGCCATCAGTAATAGAGGGGACAGCTACGAGCAGTACTTC.

The chain uses TRBV7-8 and TRBJ2-1, with TRBD2 identical over 9 bases. Germline lookup yields CDR1 SGHVS and CDR2 FQNEAQ. V was clipped by 3 bases and J by 3 bases; unmatched bases: 6. The CDR3 has 16 amino acids. The CDR3 bases are TGTGCCAGCAGCTTGATCCAGACTAGCGGCTACAATGAGCAGTTCTTC. It yields the protein CASSLIQTSGYNEQFF. Full variable domain (rest looked up from reference TRBV7-8 and TRBJ2-1): GAGVSQSPRYKVAKRGQDVALRCDPISGHVSLFWYQQALGQGPEFLTYFQNEAQLDKSGLPSDRFFAERPEGSVSTLKIQRTQQEDSAVYLCASSLIQTSGYNEQFFGPGTRLTVL.

This clonotype was counted at least ten times. The gene calls are TRBV11-3 and TRBJ1-1; 7 bases are a match to TRBD1. The CDR3 is 16 residues long. With V trimmed by 2 bases and J by 0 bases, 6 bases remained unmatched. Germline V lookup: CDR1 SGHNT, CDR2 YENEEA. The CDR3 protein is CASSLYLGGMNTEAFF. Here the CDR3 DNA reads TGTGCCAGCAGCTTATATCTAGGGGGCATGAACACTGAAGCTTTCTTT.

The chain's CDR3 is CSARDSGGAAFTQYF. In DNA form, the CDR3 reads TGCAGTGCTAGAGATAGCGGGGGGGCAGCCTTTACGCAGTATTTT. J is TRBJ2-3 and V is TRBV20-1, with 11 bases that match TRBD2. In germline, CDR1 is DFQATT, CDR2 SNEGSKA (reference sequence). This CDR3 contains 15 residues. With V trimmed by 0 bases and J by 8 bases, 7 bases remained unmatched.

This clonotype was observed a few times. The V call is TRBV29-1, the J call TRBJ2-5; D tentatively reads TRBD1 or TRBD2 (5 bases each). The CDR3 totals 13 residues. Trimming left V 6 bases short and J 5 bases short, with 16 bases between. Germline V gives CDR1 SQVTM, CDR2 ANQGSEA. As DNA, the CDR3 is TGCAGCGTCAAAATGGGGGTATGGGAGACCCAGTACTTC. Its translation: CSVKMGVWETQYF. Full variable domain (remainder filled in from reference TRBV29-1 and TRBJ2-5): SAVISQKPSRDICQRGTSLTIQCQVDSQVTMMFWYRQQPGQSLTLIATANQGSEATYESGFVIDKFPISRPNLTFSTLTVSNMSPEDSSIYLCSVKMGVWETQYFGPGTRLLVL.

The genes are TRBV5-1 and TRBJ2-6; no clear D. CDR1 is SGHRS and CDR2 is YFSETQ in the germline V gene. This CDR3 has 15 residues. V lost 3 bases and J lost 0, with 7 bases in between. This chain's CDR3 is CASSSDGSGANVLTF. The DNA for the CDR3 is TGCGCCAGCAGCTCGGACGGCTCTGGGGCCAACGTCCTGACTTTC.

This clonotype has a count of ten or more. The chain employs TRBV11-2 and TRBJ2-5, with 7 bases lining up with TRBD1. With V trimmed by 4 bases and J by 1 base, 3 bases remained unmatched. The CDR3 length is 14 residues. The germline V gene has CDR1 SGHAT and CDR2 FQNNGV. The CDR3 loop reads CASSSTGSQETQYF. The CDR3, as DNA: TGTGCCAGCAGCTCGACAGGGTCCCAAGAGACCCAGTACTTC.

This clonotype was seen more than once but under ten times. The chain is built from TRBV11-1 and TRBJ2-7, with 12 nucleotides matching TRBD2. The CDR3 is made up of 15 amino acids. V lost 4 bases, J lost 3 bases, and 4 bases stayed unmatched. In germline, CDR1 is SGHAT, CDR2 FQDESV (reference sequence). Here the CDR3 DNA reads TGTGCCAGCAGCTCCTGGACTAGCGGGGTCTACGAGCAGTACTTC. This gives the protein CASSSWTSGVYEQYF.

The V gene is TRBV24-1, the J gene TRBJ1-1; D uncertain. Germline CDR1 KGHDR, CDR2 SFDVKD. The germline V and J ends were trimmed by 3 bases and 3 bases, with 7 bases remaining between them. The CDR3 is made up of 13 amino acids. The CDR3 reads CATSDGQYTEAFF. The CDR3 coding sequence is TGTGCCACCAGTGATGGGCAGTACACTGAAGCTTTCTTT.

The chain employs TRBV28 and TRBJ2-7; no firm D call. Germline V gene sequence: CDR1 MDHEN, CDR2 SYDVKM. The CDR3 spans 17 residues. The ends were cut back, 3 bases at V and 0 bases at J, with 18 bases in the middle. The CDR3, as DNA: TGTGCCAGCAGTTTTGTCGATCGGTTTCCCAGCTCCTACGAGCAGTACTTC. Translating gives CASSFVDRFPSSYEQYF.